The 2 T cell receptor beta chains given below trace back to one sample, sequenced in a study of T-cell memory formation after mild COVID-19. Each CDR3 protein gets one entry after TCRdb re-called the 5' RACE reads with MiXCR. The sample shows about 210,000 distinct CDR3 sequences, about 11% of them seen only once. Sequences were obtained from PBMCs or a T cell subset sorted from them (not recorded which). These receptors all stem from a man aged 18 to 29 who had mild COVID-19 (a few samples of this study predate the infection). Cell type and time point are not known.

The V gene is TRBV25-1, the J gene TRBJ2-3; 7 bases match TRBD1. The CDR3 covers 17 residues. The trim removed 1 base at V and 5 bases at J, leaving 12 bases unmatched. Germline loops: CDR1 MGHDK, CDR2 SYGVNS. The CDR3 loop reads CASSESAGTARGDTQYF. For the CDR3, the DNA is TGTGCCAGCAGTGAATCGGCCGGGACAGCAAGGGGAGATACGCAGTATTTT.

V gene TRBV10-2 combines with J gene TRBJ2-7, with TRBD1 as a possible D gene (6 bases). The CDR3 is 13 residues long. The V and J ends lost 6 bases and 4 bases respectively, with 13 bases between them. Germline V gives CDR1 WSHSY, CDR2 SAAADI. DNA of the CDR3: TGCGCCAGCAGGGGGGCGAAGGGGTACGAGCAGTACTTC. Amino acid sequence: CASRGAKGYEQYF.